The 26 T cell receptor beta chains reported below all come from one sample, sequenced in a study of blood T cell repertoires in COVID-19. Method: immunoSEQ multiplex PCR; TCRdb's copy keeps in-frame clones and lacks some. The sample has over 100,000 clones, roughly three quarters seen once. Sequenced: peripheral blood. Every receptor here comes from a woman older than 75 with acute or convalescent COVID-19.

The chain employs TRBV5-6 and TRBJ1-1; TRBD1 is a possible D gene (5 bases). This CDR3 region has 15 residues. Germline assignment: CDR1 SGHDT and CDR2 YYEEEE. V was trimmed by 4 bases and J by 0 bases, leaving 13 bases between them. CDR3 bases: TGTGCCAGCAGCCCCTTGGGGGGGATGAACACTGAAGCTTTCTTT. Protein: CASSPLGGMNTEAFF.

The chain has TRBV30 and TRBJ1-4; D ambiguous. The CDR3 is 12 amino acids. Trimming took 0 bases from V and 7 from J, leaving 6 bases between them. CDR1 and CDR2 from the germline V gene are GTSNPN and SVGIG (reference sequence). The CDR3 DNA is TGTGCCTGGAGTGTTTCCGGTGAAAAACTGTTTTTT. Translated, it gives CAWSVSGEKLFF.

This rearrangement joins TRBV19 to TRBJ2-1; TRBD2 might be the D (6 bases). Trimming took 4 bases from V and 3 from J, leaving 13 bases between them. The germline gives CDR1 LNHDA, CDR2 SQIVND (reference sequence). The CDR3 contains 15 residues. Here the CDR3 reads CASSTDGGIYNEQFF. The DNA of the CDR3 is TGTGCCAGTAGTACGGACGGGGGAATCTACAATGAGCAGTTCTTC.

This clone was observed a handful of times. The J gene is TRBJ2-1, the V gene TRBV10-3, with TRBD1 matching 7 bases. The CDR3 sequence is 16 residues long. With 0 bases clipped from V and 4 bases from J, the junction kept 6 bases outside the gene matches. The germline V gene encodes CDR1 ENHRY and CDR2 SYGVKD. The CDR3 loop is CAISESTGPGYNEQFF. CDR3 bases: TGTGCCATCAGTGAGTCGACAGGGCCCGGATACAATGAGCAGTTCTTC.

The CDR3 loop reads CASSLPPGQTNTGELFF. In nucleotides, the CDR3 is TGTGCCAGCAGCTTACCCCCGGGACAGACGAACACCGGGGAGCTGTTTTTT. The J gene is TRBJ2-2, the V gene TRBV7-6, with 7 bases lining up with TRBD1. The junction had 6 bases not matched to a gene; V was cut back by 2 bases and J by 0 bases. CDR1 is SGHVS, CDR2 FNYEAQ, per germline. CDR3 size: 17 residues.

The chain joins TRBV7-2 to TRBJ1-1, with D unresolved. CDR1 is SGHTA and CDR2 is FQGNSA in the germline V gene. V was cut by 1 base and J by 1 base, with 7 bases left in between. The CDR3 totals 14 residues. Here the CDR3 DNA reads TGTGCCAGCAGCTTAGGACATCAGAACACTGAAGCTTTCTTT. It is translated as CASSLGHQNTEAFF.

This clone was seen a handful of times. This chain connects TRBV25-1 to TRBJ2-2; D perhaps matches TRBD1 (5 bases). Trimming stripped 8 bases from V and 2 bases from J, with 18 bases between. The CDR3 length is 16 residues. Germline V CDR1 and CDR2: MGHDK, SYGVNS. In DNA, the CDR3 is TGTGCCAGCTCGCAAGGGGCAGGGTTAAACACCGGGGAGCTGTTTTTT. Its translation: CASSQGAGLNTGELFF.

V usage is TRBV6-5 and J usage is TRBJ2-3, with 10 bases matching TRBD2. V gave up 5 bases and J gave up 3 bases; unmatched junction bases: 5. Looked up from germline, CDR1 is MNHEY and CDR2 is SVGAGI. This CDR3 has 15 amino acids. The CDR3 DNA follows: TGTGCCAGCAGTCCCCTAGCGGGGGCAACAGATACGCAGTATTTT. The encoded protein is CASSPLAGATDTQYF.

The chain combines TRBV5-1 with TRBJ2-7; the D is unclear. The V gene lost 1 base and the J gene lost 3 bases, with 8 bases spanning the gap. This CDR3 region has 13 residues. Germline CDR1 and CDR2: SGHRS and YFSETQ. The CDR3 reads CASSLSQNYEQYF. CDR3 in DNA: TGCGCCAGCAGCTTGTCTCAGAACTACGAGCAGTACTTC.

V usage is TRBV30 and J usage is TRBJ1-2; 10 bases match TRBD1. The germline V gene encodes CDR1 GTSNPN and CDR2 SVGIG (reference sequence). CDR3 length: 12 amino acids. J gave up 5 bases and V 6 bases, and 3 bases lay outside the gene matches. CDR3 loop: CACWTGGYGYTF. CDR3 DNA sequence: TGTGCCTGCTGGACAGGGGGATATGGCTACACCTTC.

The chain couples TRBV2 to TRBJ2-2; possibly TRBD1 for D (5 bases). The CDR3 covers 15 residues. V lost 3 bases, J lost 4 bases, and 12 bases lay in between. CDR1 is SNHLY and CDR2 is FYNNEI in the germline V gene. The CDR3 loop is CASSEQGEGTGELFF. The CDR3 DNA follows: TGTGCCAGCAGTGAGCAAGGGGAAGGCACCGGGGAGCTGTTTTTT.

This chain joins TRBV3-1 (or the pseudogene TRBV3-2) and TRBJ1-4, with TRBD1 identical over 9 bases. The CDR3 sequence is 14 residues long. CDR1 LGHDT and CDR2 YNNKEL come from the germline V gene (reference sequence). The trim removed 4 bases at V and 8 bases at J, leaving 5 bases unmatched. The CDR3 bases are TGTGCCAGCAGCCCTCGGACAGGGGACGAAAAACTGTTTTTT. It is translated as CASSPRTGDEKLFF.

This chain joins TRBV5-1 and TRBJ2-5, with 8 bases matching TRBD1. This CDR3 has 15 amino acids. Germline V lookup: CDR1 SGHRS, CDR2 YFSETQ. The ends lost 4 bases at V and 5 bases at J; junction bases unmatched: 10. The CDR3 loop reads CASSGRQGLMETQYF. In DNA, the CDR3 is TGCGCCAGCAGCGGTAGACAGGGGCTTATGGAGACCCAGTACTTC.

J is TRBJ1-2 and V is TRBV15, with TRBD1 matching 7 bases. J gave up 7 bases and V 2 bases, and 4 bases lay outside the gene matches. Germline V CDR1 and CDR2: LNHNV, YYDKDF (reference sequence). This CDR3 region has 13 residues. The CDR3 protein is CATSRRRDSGYTF. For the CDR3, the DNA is TGTGCCACCAGCAGACGCCGGGACAGTGGCTACACCTTC.

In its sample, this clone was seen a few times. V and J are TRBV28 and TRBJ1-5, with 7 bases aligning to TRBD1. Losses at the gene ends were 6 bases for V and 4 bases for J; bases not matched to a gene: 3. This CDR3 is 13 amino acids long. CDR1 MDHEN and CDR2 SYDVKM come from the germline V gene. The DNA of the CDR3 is TGTGCCAGCAGCGCGGACAGGAATCAGCCCCAGCATTTT. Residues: CASSADRNQPQHF. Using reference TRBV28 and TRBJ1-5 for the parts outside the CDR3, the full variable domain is DVKVTQSSRYLVKRTGEKVFLECVQDMDHENMFWYRQDPGLGLRLIYFSYDVKMKEKGDIPEGYSVSREKKERFSLILESASTNQTSMYLCASSADRNQPQHFGDGTRLSIL.

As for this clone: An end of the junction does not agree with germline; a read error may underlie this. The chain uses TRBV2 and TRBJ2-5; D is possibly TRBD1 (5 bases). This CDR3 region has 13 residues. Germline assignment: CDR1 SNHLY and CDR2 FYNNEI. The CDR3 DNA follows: TGTGCCAGCAGTGCGGACATAACGCCCAACCAGGACTTC. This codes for CASSADITPNQDF.

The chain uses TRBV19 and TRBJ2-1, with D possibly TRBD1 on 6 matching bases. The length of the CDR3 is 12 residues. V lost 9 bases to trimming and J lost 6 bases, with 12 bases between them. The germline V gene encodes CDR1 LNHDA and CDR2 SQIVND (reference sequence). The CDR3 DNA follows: TGTGCCAGCGGGACACCGCGCAATGAGCAGTTCTTC. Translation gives CASGTPRNEQFF.

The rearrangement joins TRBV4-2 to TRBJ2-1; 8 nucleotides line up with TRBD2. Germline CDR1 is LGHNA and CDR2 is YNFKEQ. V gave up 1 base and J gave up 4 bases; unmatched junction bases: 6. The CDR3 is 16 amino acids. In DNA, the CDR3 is TGTGCCAGCAGCCAAGGGCTGGCTAGCGGGTACAATGAGCAGTTCTTC. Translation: CASSQGLASGYNEQFF.

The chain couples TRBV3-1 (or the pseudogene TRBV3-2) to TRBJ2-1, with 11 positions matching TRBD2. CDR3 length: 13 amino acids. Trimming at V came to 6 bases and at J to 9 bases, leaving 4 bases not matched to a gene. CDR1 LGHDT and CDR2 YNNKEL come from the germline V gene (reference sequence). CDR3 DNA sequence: TGTGCCAGCAGGGACCTAGCGGGGGGTGAGCAGTTCTTC. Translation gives CASRDLAGGEQFF.

The DNA of the CDR3 is TGTGCCACCAGTGTTCGGGGGGGCTCTGAAGCTTTCTTT. It yields the protein CATSVRGGSEAFF. V usage is TRBV24-1 and J usage is TRBJ1-1, with D perhaps TRBD1 (6 bases). V was clipped by 5 bases and J by 6 bases, with 12 bases between them. This CDR3 contains 13 residues. Germline V gene lookup returns CDR1 KGHDR and CDR2 SFDVKD.

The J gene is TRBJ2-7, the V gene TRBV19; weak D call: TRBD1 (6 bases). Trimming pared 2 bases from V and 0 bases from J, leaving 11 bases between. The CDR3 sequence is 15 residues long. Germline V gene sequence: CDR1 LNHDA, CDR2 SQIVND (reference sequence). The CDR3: CASSIKQDSSYEQYF. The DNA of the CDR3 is TGTGCCAGTAGTATAAAACAGGACAGCTCCTACGAGCAGTACTTC. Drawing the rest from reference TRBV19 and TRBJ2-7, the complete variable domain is DGGITQSPKYLFRKEGQNVTLSCEQNLNHDAMYWYRQDPGQGLRLIYYSQIVNDFQKGDIAEGYSVSREKKESFPLTVTSAQKNPTAFYLCASSIKQDSSYEQYFGPGTRLTVT.

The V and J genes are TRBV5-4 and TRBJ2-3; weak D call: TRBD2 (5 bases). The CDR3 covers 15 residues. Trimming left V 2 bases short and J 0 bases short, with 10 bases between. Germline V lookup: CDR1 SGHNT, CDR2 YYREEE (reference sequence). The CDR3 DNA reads TGTGCCAGCAGCTTCGGGGTAGAGAGCACAGATACGCAGTATTTT. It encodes CASSFGVESTDTQYF.

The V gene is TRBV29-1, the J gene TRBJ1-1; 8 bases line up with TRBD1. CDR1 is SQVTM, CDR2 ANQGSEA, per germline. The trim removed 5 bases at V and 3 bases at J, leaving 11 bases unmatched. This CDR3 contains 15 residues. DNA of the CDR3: TGCAGCGTTTTGAAGCAGGGGGCCTGGGACACTGAAGCTTTCTTT. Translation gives CSVLKQGAWDTEAFF.

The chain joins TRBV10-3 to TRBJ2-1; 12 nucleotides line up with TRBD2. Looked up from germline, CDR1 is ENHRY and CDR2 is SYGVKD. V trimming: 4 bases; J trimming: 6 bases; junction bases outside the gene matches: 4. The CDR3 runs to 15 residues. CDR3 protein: CAISAGLAGFNEQFF. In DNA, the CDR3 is TGTGCCATCAGTGCAGGACTAGCGGGATTCAATGAGCAGTTCTTC.

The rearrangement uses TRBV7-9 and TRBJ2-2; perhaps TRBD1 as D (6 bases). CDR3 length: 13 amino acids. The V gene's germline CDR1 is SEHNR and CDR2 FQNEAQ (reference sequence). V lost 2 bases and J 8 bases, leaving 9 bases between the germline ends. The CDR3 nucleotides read TGTGCCAGCAGCTTAACAGGGATGGGGGAGCTGTTTTTT. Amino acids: CASSLTGMGELFF.

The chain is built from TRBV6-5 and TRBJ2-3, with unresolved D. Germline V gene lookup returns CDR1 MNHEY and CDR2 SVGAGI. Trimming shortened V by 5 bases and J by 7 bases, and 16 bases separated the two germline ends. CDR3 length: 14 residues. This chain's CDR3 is CASSPLVSSYTQYF. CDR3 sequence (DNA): TGTGCCAGCAGTCCCCTAGTATCCTCTTATACGCAGTATTTT.